The sequence of this TCR beta chain was determined in a study of Ad26.COV2.S vaccination and SARS-CoV-2 variants. Here immunoSEQ multiplex PCR was the method, and the copy in TCRdb shows in-frame clones only, minus some. The sample consists of 380,000 or so clones, around 89% of them appearing once. Treatment meaning: around 19 received Ad26.COV2.S at low or high dose, single or two shots; about 5 received placebo; per-sample allocation not given. Specimen acquisition occurred on day 63 following the initial vaccine or placebo injection. The junction had 12 bases not matched to a gene; V was cut back by 5 bases and J by 8 bases. The germline V gene has CDR1 SGHNT and CDR2 YYREEE (reference sequence). The CDR3 spans 15 residues.

The source of this sequence is a person between 18 and 65 years old who received the Ad26.COV2.S COVID-19 vaccine or a placebo. Sequenced here: peripheral blood, sampled in a trial of Ad26.COV2.S vaccine versus placebo. This chain connects TRBV5-4 to TRBJ2-1; 8 positions match TRBD2. CDR3 in DNA: TGTGCCAGCAGACGAACTAGCGGCCAAGACGATGAGCAGTTCTTC. Amino acids: CASRRTSGQDDEQFF.